This section outlines one T cell receptor beta chain sequence together with its context. The antigen this receptor binds is unknown. No base quality information exists; no much larger clone differs at one position. This sample is drawn from a study of blood T cell repertoires in COVID-19 (dated by TCRdb to about 2020). For context, the study as a whole: Collaborator samples came from the United States, Italy and Spain and covered acute and convalescent phases of COVID-19. The prospective study material was composed of cDNA or gDNA derived from T cells, B-cell-depleted T cells, or PBMCs. Deeply sampled blood TCRbeta repertoires from subjects exposed to, actively infected with, or recovered from COVID-19 were included in the dataset. A freely available public database, intended as a resource for researchers studying the immune response to SARS-CoV-2, is where the repertoires were released. Samples came from the ongoing ImmuneRACE study (first 160 participants) plus 1,254 subjects from 6 global collaborators. Sample metadata almost always included a de-identified subject ID, COVID-19 status, age in years and sex. Where available, HLA class I and class II types were taken from metadata supplied by the sample provider and were not determined by assay-based typing. Results and caveats for the whole study, not just this receptor: The amount of clinical and demographic metadata varied by source and participant and was provided uncurated.

TCRbeta CDR3 regions were amplified from genomic DNA by means of the immunoSEQ Assay, a bias-controlled multiplex PCR. The authors processed their data as follows. The number of nucleated cells in each sample was estimated from the amplification of reference gene primers within the assay. To quantify the absolute abundance of each unique TCRbeta CDR3 rearrangement, sequence reads were collapsed and filtered. For each sample, productive Simpson clonality was calculated by taking the square root of Simpson's diversity index across productive rearrangements. TCRdb holds this immuneACCESS table with in-frame rearrangements only. Some clones are missing; in checked studies, unresolved V genes explain under half, and the rest has no known cause. V and J calls and clone size come straight from that table; D and trimming were deduced from the DNA. This sample holds around 180,000 clones; over 70% were observed only once. Of the sample, 17% is held by the ten largest clones.

Each collaborating institution followed its own protocols to collect whole blood in K2EDTA tubes. For TCRbeta analysis, collaborators shipped samples in one of three forms: frozen whole blood, isolated PBMCs, or DNA extracted from either of those sample types. The germline V gene yields SGHVS for CDR1 and FNYEAQ for CDR2. V is clipped by 6 bases and J by 0 bases, and the sequence between their germline boundaries is 15 bases long. The CDR3 sequence holds 17 residues, the cysteine and phenylalanine included. This entry keeps only the CDR3 DNA: 51 bases, framed from base 1. The source of this sequence is a man aged 60-69 years with active or convalescent COVID-19. Sequencing was performed on peripheral blood. In this chain, TRBV7-6 is recombined with TRBJ2-6, with TRBD2 as a weak D call on 5 bases. The sequenced DNA is TGTGCCAGCAGTTCCCCGAACGCGGGCTCTGGGGCCAACGTCCTGACTTTC. The encoded protein is CASSSPNAGSGANVLTF.